This T cell receptor (beta chain) originates from a study of molecular identifiers for immune sequencing clone quantification. The CDR3 contains 16 residues. Trimming removed 7 bases from V and 7 bases from J, with 22 bases in between. Germline V CDR1 and CDR2: MNHNS, SASEGT. MiXCR, run by TCRdb on the PCR reads, gives a single entry per CDR3 protein. The repertoire holds about 640,000 distinct CDR3 sequences, with just under 20% as singletons. From roughly 20,000 to 1,000,000 sorted cells, naive CD8 libraries were generated with 10%, 30% or 50% RNA. A CD8+CD4-CCR7+CD45RA+ gate was used to sort naive CD8 T cells. As to this clonotype: A much larger clone is a single base away; this may be a read error.

The receptor comes from a human donor in good health. Some libraries in this study had Jurkat cell RNA spiked in. Sequenced material: naive CD8+ T cells from blood, with Jurkat cell RNA spiked in. The sample's subset: FACS-sorted CD8+CD4-CCR7+CD45RA+ naive T cells. The genes are TRBV6-1 and TRBJ2-2; perhaps TRBD1 as D (5 bases). The CDR3 is CASINPGAGYHGELFF. DNA of the CDR3: TGTGCCAGCATTAACCCGGGCGCAGGGTATCACGGGGAGCTGTTTTTT.